This T cell receptor (beta chain) was observed in a study of graft-versus-host responses after intestinal transplantation. Study in general: Each of the recipients got a multivisceral, liver-intestinal, or isolated intestinal transplant. General study results and limits: HvG clone declines early post-transplant were associated with peak circulating GvH levels. In recipient marrow, GvH clones were found, and some appeared first in ileum or blood. Allografts of one patient group, those with graft-donor T cell macrochimerism, had high graft-versus-host to host-versus-graft clonal ratios.

The CDR3 covers 13 residues. Trimming stripped 3 bases from V and 5 bases from J, with 7 bases between. The germline V gene encodes CDR1 SNHLY and CDR2 FYNNEI. Relative to its sample, this clone is medium-sized. Produced via immunoSEQ multiplex PCR; TCRdb's table is partial and in-frame only. Seen here are some 10,000 clones, just over 30% observed once, and the top ten hold under 6%. The receptor's source is a human patient who was an organ donor for intestinal transplantation. The sequenced sample was alloreactive CD4+ T cells from a mixed lymphocyte reaction culture, obtained before transplantation. As to subset: CFSE-low proliferating T cells sorted from roughly 6-day pre-transplant mixed lymphocyte reaction (GvH or HvG direction). The chain joins TRBV2 to TRBJ1-4, with D possibly matching TRBD1 (6 bases). The CDR3 nucleotides are TGTGCCAGCAGTGACAGGGGAAATGAAAAACTGTTTTTT. Its protein product is CASSDRGNEKLFF.